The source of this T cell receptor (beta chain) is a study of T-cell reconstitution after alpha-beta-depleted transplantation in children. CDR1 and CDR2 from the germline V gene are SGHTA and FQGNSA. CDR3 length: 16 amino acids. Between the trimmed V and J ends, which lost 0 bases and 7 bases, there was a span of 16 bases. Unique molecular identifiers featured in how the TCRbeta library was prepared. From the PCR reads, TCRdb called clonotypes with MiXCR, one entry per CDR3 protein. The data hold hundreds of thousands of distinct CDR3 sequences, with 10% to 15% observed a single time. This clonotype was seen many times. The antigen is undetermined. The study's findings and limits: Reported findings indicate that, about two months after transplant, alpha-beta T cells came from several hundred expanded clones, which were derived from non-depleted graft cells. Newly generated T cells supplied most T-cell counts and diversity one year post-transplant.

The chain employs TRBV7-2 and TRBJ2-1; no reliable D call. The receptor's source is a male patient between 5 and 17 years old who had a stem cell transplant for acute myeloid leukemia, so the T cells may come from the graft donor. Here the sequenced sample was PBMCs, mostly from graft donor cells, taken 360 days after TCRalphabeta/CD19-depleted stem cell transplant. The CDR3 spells CASSLAGQVPENEQFF. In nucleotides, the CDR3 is TGTGCCAGCAGCTTAGCTGGCCAGGTCCCTGAAAATGAGCAGTTCTTC.